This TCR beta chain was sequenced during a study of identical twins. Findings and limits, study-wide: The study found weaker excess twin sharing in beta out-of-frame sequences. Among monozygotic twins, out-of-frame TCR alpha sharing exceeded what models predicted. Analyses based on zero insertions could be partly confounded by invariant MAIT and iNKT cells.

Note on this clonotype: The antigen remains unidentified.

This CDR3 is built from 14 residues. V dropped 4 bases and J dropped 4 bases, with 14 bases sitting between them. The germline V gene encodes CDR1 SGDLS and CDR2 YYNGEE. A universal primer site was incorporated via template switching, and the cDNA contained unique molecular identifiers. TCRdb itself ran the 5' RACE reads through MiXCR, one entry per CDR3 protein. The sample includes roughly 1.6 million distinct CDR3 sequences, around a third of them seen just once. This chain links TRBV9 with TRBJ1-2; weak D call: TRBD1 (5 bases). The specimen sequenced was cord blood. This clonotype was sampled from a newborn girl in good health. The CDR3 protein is CASSLFDSSYGYTF. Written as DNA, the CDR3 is TGTGCCAGCAGCCTCTTCGACAGTAGCTATGGCTACACCTTC.